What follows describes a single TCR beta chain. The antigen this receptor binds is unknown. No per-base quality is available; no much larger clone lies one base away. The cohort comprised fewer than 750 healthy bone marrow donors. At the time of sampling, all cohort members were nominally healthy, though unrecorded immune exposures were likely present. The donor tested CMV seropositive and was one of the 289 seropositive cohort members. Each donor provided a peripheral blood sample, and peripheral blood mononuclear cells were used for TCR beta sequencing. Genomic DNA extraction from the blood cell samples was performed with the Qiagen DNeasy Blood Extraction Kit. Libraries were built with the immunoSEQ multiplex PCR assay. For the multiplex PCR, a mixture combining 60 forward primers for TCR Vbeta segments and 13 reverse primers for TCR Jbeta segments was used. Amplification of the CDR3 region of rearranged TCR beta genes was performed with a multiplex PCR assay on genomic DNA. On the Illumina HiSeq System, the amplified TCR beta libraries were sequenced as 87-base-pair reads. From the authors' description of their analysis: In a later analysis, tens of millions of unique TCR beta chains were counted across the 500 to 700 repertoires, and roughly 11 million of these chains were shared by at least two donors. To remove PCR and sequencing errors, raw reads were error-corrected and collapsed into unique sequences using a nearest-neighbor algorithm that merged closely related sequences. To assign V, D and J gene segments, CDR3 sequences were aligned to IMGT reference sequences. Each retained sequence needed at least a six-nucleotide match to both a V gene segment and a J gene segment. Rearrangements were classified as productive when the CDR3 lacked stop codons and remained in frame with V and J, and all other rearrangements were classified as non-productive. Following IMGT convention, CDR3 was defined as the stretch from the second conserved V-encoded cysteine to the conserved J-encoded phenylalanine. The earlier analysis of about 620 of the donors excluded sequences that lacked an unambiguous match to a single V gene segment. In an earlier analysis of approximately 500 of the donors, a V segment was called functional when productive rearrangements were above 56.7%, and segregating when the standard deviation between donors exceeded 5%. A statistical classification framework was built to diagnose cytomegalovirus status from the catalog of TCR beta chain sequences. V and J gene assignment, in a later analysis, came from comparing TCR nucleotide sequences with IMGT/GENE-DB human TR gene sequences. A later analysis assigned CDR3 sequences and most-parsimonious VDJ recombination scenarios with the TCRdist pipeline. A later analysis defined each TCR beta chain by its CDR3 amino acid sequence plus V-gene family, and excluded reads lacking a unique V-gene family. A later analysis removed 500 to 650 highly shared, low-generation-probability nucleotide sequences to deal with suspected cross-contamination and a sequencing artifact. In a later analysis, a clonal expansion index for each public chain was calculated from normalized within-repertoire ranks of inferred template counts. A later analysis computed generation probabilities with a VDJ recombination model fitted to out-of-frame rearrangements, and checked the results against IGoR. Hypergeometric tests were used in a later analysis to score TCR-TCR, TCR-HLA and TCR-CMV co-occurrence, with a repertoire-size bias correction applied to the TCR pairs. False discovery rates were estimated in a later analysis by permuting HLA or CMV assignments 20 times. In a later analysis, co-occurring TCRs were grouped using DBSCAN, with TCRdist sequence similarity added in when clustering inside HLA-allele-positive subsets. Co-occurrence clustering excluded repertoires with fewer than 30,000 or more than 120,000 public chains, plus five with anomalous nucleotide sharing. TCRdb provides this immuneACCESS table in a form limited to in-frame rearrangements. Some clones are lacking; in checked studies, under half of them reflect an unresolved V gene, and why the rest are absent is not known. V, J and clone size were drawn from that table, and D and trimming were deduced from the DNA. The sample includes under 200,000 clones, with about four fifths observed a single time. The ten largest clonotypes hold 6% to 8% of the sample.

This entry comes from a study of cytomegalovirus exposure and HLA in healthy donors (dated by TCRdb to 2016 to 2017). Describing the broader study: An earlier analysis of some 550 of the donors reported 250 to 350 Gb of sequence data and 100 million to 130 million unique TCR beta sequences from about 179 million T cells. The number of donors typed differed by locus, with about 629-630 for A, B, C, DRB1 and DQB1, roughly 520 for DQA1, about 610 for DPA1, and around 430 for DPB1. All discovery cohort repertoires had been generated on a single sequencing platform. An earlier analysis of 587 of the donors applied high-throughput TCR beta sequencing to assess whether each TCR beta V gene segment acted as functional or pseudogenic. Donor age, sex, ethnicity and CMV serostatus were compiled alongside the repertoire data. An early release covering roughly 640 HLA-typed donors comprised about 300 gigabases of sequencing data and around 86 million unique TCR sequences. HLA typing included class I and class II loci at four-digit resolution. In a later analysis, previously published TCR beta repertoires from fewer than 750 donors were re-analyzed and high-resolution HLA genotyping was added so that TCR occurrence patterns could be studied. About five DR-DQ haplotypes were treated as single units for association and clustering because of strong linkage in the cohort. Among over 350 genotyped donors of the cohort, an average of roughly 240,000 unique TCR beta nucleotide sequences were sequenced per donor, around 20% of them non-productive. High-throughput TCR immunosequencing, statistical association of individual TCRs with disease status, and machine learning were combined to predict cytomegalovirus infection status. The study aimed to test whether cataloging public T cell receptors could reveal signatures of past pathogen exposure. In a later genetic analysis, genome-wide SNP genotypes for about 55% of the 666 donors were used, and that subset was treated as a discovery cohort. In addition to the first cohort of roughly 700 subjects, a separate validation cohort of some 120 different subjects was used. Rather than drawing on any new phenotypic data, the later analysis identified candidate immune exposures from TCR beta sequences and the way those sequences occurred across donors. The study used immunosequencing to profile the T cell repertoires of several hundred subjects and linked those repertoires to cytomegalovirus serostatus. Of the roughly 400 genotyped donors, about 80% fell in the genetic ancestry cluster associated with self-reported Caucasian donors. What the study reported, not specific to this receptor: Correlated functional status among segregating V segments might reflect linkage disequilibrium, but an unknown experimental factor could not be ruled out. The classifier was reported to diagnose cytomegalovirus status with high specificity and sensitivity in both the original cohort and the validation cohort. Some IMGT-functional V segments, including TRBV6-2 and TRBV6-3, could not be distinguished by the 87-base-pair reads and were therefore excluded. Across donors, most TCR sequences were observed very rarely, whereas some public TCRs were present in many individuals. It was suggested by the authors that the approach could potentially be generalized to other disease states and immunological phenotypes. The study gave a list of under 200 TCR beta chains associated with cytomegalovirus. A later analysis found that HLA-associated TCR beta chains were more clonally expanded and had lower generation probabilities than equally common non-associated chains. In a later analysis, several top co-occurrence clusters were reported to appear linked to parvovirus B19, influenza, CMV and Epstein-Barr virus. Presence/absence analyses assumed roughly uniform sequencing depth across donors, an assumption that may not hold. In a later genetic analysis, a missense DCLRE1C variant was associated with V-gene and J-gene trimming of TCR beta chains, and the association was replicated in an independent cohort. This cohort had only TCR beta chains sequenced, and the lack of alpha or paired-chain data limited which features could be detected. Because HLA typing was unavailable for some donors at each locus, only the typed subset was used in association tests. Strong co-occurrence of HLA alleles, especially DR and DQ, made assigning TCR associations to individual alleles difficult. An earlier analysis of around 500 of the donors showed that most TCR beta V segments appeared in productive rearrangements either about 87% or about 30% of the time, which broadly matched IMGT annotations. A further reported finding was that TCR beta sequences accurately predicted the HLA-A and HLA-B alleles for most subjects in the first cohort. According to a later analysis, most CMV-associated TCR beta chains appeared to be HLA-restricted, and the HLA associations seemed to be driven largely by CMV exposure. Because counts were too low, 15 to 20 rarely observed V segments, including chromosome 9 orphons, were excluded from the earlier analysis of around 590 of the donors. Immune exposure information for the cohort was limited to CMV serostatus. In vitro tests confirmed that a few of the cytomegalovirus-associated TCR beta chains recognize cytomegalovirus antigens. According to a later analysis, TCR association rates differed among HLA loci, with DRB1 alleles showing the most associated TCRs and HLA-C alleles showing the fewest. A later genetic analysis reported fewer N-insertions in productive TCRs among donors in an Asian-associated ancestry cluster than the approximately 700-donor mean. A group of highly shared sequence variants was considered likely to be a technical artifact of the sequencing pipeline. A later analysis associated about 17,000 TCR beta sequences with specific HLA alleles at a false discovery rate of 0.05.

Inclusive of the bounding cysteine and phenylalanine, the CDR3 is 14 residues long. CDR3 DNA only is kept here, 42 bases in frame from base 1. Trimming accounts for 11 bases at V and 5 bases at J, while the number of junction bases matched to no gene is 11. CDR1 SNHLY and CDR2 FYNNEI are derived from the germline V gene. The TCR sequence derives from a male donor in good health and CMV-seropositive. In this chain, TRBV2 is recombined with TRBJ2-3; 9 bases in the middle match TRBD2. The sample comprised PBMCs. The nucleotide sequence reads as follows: TGTGCCCAAAGAAGGCGGGGGGGCCAAGATACGCAGTATTTT. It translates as CAQRRRGGQDTQYF. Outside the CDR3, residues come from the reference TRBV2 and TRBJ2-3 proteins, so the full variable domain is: EPEVTQTPSHQVTQMGQEVILRCVPISNHLYFYWYRQILGQKVEFLVSFYNNEISEKSEIFDDQFSVERPDGSNFTLKIRSTKLEDSAMYFCAQRRRGGQDTQYFGPGTRLTVL.